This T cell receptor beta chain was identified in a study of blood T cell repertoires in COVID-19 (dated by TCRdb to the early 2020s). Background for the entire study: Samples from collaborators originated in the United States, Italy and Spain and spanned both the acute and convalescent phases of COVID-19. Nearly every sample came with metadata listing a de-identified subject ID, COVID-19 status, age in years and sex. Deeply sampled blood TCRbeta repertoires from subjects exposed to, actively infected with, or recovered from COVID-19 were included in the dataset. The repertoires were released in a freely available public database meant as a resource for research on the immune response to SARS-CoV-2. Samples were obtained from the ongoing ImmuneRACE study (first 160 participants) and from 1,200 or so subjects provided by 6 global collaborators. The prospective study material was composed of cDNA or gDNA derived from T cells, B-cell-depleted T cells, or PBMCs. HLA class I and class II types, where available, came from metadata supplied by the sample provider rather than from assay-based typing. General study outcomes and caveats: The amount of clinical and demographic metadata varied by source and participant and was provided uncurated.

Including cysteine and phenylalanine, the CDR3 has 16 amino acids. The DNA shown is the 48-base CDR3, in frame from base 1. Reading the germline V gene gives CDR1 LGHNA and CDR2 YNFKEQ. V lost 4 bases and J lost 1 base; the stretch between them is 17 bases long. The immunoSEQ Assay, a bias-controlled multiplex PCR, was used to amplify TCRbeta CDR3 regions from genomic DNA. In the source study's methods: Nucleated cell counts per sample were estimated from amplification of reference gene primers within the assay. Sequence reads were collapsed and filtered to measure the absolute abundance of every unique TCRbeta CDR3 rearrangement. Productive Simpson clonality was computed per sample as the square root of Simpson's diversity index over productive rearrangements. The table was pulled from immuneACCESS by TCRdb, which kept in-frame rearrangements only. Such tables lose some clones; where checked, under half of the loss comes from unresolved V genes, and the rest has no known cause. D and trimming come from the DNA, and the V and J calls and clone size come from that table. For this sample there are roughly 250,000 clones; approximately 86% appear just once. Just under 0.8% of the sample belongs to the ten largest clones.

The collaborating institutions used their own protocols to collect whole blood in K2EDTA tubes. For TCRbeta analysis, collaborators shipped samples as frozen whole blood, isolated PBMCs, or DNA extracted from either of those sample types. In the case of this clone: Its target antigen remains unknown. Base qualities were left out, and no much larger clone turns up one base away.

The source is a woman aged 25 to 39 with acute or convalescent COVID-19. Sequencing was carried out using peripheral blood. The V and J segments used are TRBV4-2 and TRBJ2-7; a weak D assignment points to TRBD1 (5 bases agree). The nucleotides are TGTGCCAGCAGCCGCCGACTGGGGCAGACTTCCTACGAGCAGTACTTC. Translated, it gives CASSRRLGQTSYEQYF.